The subject of this entry is one TCR beta chain. Its antigen remains unidentified. These data come from a study of OX40 agonist ivuxolimab in advanced cancers. Study-wide results and caveats: The antigen specificity of the peripheral T cells (those that were expanded) was not determined. Low normalized T-cell clonal expansion was also seen in some nonresponders.

Germline CDR1 SGHTA, CDR2 FQGNSA. The CDR3 spans 15 residues. Trimming removed 2 bases at V and 3 bases at J, with 13 bases between. Some clones are missing from TCRdb's copy, which holds only in-frame ones; the method was immunoSEQ multiplex PCR. The sample includes roughly 60,000 clones, about 90% of them seen just once. The starting material was CD4+ or CD8+ T cells sorted from blood, obtained in a trial of the OX40 agonist ivuxolimab. The sequence came from an adult with an advanced solid tumor such as melanoma, head and neck, liver or kidney cancer. This sequence joins TRBV7-2 and TRBJ1-1; tentatively, D is TRBD1 (6 bases). The CDR3 spells CASSLWGGRDTEAFF. CDR3 nucleotides: TGTGCCAGCAGCTTATGGGGGGGCCGGGACACTGAAGCTTTCTTT.